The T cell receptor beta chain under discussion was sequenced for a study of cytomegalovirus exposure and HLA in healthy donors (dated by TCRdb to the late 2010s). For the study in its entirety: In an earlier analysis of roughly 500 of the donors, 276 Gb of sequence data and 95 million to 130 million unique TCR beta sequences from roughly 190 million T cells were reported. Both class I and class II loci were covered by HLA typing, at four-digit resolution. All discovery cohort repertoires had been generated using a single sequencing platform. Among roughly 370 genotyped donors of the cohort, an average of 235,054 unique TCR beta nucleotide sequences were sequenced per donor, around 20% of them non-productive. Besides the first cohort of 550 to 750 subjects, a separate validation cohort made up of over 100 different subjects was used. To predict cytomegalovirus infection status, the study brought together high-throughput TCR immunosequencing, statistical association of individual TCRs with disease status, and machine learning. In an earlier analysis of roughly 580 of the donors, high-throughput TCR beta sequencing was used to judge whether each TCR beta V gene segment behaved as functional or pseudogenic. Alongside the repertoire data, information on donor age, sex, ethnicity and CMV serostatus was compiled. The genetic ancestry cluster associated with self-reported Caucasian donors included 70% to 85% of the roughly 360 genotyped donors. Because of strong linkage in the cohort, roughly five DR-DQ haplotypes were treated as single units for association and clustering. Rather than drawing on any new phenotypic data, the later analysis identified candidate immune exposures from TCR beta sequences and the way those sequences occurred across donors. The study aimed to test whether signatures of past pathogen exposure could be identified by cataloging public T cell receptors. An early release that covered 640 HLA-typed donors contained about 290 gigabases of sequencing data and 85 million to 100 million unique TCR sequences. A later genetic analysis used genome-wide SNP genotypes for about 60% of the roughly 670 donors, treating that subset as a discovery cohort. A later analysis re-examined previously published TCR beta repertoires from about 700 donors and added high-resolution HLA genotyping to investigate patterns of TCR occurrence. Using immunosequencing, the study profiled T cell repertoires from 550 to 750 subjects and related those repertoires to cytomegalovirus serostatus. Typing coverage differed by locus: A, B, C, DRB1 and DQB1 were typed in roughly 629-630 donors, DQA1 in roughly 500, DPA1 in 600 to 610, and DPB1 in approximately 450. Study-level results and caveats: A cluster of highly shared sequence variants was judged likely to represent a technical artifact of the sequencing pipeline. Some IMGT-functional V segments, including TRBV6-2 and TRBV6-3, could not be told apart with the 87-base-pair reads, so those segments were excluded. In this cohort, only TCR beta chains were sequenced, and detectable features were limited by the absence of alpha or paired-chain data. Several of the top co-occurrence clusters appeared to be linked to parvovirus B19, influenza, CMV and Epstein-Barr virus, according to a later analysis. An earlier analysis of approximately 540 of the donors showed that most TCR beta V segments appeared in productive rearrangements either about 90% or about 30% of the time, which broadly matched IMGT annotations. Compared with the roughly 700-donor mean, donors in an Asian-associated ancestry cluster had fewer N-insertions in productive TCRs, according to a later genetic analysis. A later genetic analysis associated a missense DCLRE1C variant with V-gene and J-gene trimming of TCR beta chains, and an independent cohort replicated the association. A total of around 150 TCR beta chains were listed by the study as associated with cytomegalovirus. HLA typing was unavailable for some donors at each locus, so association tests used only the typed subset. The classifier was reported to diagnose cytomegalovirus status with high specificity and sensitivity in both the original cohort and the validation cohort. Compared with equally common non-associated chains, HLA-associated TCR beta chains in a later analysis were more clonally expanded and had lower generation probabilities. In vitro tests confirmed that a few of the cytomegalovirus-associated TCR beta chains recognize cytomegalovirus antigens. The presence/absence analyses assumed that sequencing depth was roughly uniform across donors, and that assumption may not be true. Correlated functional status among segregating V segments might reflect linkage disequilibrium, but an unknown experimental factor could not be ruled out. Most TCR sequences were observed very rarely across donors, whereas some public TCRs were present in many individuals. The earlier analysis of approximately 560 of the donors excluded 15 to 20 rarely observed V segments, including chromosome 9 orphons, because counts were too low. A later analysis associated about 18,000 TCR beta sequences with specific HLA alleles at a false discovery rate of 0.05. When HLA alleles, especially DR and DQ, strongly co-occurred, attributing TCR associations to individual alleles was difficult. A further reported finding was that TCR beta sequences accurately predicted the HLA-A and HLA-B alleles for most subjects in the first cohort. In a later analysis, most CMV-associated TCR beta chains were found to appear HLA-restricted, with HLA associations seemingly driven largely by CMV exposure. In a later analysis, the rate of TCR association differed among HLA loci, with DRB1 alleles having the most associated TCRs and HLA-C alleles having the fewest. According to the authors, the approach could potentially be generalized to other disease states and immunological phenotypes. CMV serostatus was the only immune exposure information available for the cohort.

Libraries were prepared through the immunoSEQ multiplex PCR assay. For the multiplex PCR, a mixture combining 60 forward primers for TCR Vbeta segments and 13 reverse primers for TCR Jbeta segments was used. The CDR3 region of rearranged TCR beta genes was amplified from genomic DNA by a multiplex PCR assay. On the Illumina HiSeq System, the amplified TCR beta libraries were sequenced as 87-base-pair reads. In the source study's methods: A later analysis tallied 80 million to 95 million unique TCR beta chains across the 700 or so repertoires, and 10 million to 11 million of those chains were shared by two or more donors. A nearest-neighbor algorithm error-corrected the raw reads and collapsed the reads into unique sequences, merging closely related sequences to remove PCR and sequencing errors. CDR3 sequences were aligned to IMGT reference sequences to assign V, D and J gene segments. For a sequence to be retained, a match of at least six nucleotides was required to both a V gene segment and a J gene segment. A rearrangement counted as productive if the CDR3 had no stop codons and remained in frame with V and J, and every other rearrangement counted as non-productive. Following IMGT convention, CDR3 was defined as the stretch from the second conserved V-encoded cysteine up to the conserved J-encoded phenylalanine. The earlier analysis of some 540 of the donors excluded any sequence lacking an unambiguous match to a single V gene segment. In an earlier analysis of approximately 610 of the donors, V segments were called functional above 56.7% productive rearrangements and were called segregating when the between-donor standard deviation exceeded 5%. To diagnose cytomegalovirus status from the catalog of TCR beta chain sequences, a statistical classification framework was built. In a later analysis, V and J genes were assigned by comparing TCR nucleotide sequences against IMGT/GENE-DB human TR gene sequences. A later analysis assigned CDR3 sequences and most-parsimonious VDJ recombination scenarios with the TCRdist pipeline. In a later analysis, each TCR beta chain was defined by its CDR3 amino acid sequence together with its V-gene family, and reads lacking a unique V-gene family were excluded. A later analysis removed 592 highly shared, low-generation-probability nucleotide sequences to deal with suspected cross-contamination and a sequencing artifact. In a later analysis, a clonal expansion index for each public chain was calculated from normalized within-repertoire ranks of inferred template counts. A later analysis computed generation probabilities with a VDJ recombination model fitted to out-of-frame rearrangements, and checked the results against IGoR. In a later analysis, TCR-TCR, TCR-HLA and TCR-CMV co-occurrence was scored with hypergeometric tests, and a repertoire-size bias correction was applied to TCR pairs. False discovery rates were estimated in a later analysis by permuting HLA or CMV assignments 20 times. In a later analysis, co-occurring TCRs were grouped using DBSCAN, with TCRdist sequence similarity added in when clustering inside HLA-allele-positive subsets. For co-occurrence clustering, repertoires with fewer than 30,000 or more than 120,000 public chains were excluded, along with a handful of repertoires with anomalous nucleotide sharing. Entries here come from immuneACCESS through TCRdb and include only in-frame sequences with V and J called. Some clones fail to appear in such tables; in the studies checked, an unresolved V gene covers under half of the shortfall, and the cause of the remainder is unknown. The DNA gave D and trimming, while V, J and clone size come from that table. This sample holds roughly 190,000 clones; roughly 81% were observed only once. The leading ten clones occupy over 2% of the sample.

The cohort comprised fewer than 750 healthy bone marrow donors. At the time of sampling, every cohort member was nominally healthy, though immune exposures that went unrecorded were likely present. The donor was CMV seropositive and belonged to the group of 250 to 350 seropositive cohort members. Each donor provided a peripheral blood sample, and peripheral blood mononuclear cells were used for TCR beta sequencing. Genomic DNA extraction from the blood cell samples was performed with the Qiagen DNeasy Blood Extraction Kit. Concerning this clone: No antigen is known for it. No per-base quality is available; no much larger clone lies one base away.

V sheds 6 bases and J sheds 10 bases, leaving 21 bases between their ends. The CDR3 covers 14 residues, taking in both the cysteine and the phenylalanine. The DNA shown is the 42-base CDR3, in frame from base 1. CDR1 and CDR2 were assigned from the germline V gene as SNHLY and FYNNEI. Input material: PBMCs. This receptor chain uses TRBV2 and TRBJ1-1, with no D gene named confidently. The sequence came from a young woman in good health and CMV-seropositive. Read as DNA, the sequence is TGTGCCAGCAGGAACCGGAGGACCGAGTCAGGAGCTTTCTTT. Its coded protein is CASRNRRTESGAFF.